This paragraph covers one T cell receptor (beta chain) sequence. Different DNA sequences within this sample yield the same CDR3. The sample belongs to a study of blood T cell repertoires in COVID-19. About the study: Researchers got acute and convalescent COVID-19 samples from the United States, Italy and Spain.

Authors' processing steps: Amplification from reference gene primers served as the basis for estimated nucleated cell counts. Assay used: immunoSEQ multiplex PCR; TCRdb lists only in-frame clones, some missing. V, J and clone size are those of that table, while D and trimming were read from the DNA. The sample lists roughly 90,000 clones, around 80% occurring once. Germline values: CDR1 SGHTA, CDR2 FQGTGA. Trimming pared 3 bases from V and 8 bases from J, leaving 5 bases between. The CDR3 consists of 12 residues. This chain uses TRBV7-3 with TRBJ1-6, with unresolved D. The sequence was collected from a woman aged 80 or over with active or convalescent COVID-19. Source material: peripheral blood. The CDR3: CASSFGDSPLHF. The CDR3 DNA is TGTGCCAGCAGCTTCGGGGATTCACCCCTCCACTTT.